This T cell receptor (beta chain) was obtained from a study of human T cells and chemical hapten exposure. About the research overall: A patient group, mainly female, showed alopecia areata, totalis or universalis. General study results and limits: No change in TCRs above 1 in 1000 frequency was produced by DPC sensitization. Significantly greater numbers of large CDR3 similarity clusters came from expanded TCRs than from controls.

Each CDR3 protein is one row after TCRdb ran MiXCR on the RACE reads. The table includes approximately 370,000 distinct CDR3 sequences, 5.5% detected once. Concerning this clonotype: Its target is not known.

The V and J ends lost 1 base and 5 bases respectively, with 9 bases between them. The CDR3 extends over 14 amino acids. The germline gives CDR1 SGHTA, CDR2 FQGNSA. Described time point: pre-sensitization, week 0. Treatment here: therapeutic diphenylcyclopropenone sensitization with weekly scalp DPC. Staff drew blood before applying each patch test. The TCR comes from a woman aged 18-30 years with alopecia areata. Some clones in this sample may be carry-over from other donors' samples. This specimen consisted of whole blood, obtained in connection with sensitization to the hapten diphenylcyclopropenone (DPC). V is TRBV7-2 and J is TRBJ2-1; D perhaps matches TRBD1 (5 bases). The CDR3 nucleotides are TGTGCCAGCAGCTTAGAATTCAGGGACAATGAGCAGTTCTTC. Translation gives CASSLEFRDNEQFF.